This T cell receptor beta chain is drawn from a study of glioma-infiltrating T cells after dendritic cell vaccination. The germline CDR1 and CDR2 sequences are SGHRS and YFSETQ. V lost 2 bases, J lost 2 bases, and 14 bases lay in between. This CDR3 has 15 residues. Regarding time point: after dendritic cell vaccination, including at tumor progression/relapse. Clones were sequenced by immunoSEQ multiplex PCR, and TCRdb holds only the in-frame ones, with some missing. This table has some 10,000 clones, about four fifths appearing once. The clonotype was recovered from a human donor with glioblastoma. The chain employs TRBV5-1 and TRBJ2-7, with a tentative D call TRBD1 (6 bases). Sequenced material: blood, taken after dendritic cell vaccination. The CDR3 DNA sequence: TGCGCCAGCAGCTTAGACTCCCGGGACACCTACGAGCAGTACTTC. Translated: CASSLDSRDTYEQYF.